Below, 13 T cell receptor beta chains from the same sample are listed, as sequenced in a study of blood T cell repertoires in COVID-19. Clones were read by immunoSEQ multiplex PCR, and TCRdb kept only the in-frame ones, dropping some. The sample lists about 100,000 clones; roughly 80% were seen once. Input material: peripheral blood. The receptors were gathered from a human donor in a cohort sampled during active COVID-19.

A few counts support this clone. The CDR3 loop is CSAQGTGGGNTIYF. As DNA, the CDR3 is TGCAGCGCGCAGGGGACAGGGGGCGGAAACACCATATATTTT. The gene calls are TRBV29-1 and TRBJ1-3; 12 bases match TRBD1. V trimming: 7 bases; J trimming: 4 bases; junction bases outside the gene matches: 5. The CDR3 runs to 14 residues. CDR1 SQVTM and CDR2 ANQGSEA come from the germline V gene.

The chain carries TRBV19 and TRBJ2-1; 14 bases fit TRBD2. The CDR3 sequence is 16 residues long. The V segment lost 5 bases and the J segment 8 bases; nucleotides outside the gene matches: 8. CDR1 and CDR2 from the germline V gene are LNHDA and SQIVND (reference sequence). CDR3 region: CASSGRLAGGPDEQFF. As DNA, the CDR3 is TGTGCCAGTAGTGGGCGACTAGCGGGAGGGCCGGATGAGCAGTTCTTC.

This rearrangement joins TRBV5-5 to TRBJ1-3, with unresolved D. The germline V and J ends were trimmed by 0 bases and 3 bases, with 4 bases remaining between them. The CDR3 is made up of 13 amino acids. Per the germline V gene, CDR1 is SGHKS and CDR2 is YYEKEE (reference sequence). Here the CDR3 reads CASSLDSGNTIYF. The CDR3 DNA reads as TGTGCCAGCAGCTTGGACAGTGGAAACACCATATATTTT.

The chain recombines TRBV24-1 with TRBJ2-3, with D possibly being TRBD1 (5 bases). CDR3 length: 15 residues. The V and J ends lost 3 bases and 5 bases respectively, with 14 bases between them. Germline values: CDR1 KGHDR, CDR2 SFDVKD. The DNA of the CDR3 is TGTGCCACCAGTGATCCCAAACGCAGGGTAGATACGCAGTATTTT. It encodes CATSDPKRRVDTQYF.

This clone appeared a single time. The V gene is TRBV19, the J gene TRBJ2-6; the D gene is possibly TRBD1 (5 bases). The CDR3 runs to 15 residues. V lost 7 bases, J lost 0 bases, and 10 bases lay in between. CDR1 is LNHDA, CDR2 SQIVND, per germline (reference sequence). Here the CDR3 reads CASKPGYSGANVLTF. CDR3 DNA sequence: TGTGCCAGTAAGCCAGGGTACTCTGGGGCCAACGTCCTGACTTTC.

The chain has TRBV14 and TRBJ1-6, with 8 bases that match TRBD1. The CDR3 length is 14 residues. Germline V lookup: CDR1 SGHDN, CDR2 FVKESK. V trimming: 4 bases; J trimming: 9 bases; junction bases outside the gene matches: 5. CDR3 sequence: CASSLGQGGSPLHF. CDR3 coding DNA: TGTGCCAGCAGCCTCGGACAGGGTGGTTCACCCCTCCACTTT.

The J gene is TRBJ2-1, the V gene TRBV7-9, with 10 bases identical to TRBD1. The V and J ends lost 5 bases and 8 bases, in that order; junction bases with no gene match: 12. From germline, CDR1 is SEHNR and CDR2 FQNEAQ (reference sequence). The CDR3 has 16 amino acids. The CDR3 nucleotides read TGTGCCAGCAGCCCAGGACAGGGGGGGGTGGTCGATGAGCAGTTCTTC. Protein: CASSPGQGGVVDEQFF.

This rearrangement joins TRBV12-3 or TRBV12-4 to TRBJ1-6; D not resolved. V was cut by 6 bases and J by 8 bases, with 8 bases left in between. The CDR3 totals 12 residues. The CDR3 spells CASRLRDSPLHF. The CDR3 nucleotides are TGTGCCAGCAGATTGAGGGATTCACCCCTCCACTTT.

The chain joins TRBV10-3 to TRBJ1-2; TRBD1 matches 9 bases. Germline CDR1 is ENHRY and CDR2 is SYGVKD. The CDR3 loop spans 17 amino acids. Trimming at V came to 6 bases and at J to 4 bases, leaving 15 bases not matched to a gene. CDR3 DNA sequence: TGTGCCATCAGCTCTTCTGTCGGGACAGGGTCGAGCTATGGCTACACCTTC. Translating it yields CAISSSVGTGSSYGYTF.

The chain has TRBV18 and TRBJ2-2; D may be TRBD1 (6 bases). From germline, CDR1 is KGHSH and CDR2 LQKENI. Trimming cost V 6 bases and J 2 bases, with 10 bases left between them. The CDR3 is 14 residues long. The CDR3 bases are TGTGCCAGCTCTCAGGACAGAAACACCGGGGAGCTGTTTTTT. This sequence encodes CASSQDRNTGELFF. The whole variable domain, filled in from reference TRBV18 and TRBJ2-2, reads NAGVMQNPRHLVRRRGQEARLRCSPMKGHSHVYWYRQLPEEGLKFMVYLQKENIIDESGMPKERFSAEFPKEGPSILRIQQVVRGDSAAYFCASSQDRNTGELFFGEGSRLTVL.

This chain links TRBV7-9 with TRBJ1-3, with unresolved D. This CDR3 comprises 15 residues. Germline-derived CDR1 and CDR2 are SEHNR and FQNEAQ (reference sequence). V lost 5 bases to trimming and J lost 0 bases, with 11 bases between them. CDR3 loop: CASSTHLSSGNTIYF. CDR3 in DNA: TGTGCCAGCAGCACCCACTTGAGCTCTGGAAACACCATATATTTT.

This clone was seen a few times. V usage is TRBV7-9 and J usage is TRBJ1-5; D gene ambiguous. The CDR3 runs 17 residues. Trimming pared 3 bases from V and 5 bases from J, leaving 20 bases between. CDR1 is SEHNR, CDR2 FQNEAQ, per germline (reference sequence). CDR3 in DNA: TGTGCCAGCAGCTTCACGTTGGTGTGGGCCGCGTATCAGCCCCAGCATTTT. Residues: CASSFTLVWAAYQPQHF.

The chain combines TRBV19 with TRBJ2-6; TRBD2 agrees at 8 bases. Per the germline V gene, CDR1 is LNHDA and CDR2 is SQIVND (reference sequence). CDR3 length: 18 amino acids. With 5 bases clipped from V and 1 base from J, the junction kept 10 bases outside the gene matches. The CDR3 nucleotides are TGTGCCAGTAGTCCCCGGGAGGGAAGTTATTCTGGGGCCAACGTCCTGACTTTC. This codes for CASSPREGSYSGANVLTF. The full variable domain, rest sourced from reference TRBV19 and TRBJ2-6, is DGGITQSPKYLFRKEGQNVTLSCEQNLNHDAMYWYRQDPGQGLRLIYYSQIVNDFQKGDIAEGYSVSREKKESFPLTVTSAQKNPTAFYLCASSPREGSYSGANVLTFGAGSRLTVL.